This T cell receptor (beta chain) was retrieved from a study of blood T cell repertoires in COVID-19. Study summary: Samples taken during acute and convalescent COVID-19 were collected in the United States, Italy and Spain. The analysed material was cDNA or gDNA that came from T cells, B-cell-depleted T cells, or PBMCs.

As processed by the authors: The authors estimated nucleated cell counts from reference gene primer amplification. The repertoire was sequenced with immunoSEQ multiplex PCR; TCRdb's copy has only in-frame clones and lacks some. V, J and clone size are taken as reported in that table, and D and trimming were inferred from the DNA itself. The sample holds around 300,000 clones, 86% seen once. Germline V gene data show CDR1 as SGHTA and CDR2 as FQGTGA. The V gene end was trimmed by 4 bases and the J gene end by 7 bases; junction bases not matched to a gene: 10. The CDR3 covers 15 residues. V is TRBV7-3 and J is TRBJ2-3, with 8 bases lining up with TRBD2. The sequence derives from a woman in her twenties or thirties with active or convalescent COVID-19. Source material: peripheral blood. The DNA for the CDR3 is TGTGCCAGCAGCTATAGCGGGGTCCCCGGAAATACGCAGTATTTT. This encodes CASSYSGVPGNTQYF.